These 26 T cell receptor beta chains share one sample of origin, sequenced in a study of blood T cell repertoires in COVID-19. Data came from immunoSEQ multiplex PCR; TCRdb stores just in-frame clones and leaves some out. The data show about 360,000 clones, 80% to 90% seen once. Sequencing was done on a sample of peripheral blood. The receptors here all came from a young man with active or convalescent COVID-19.

V and J are TRBV6-2 or TRBV6-3 and TRBJ1-5; the D is unclear. The germline V gene encodes CDR1 MNHEY and CDR2 SVGEGT. V was clipped by 6 bases and J by 0 bases, with 12 bases between them. CDR3 length equals 15 residues. CDR3 sequence: CASSGRLYSNQPQHF. The CDR3 bases are TGTGCCAGCAGCGGTCGGTTGTATAGCAATCAGCCCCAGCATTTT.

This clone came up a few times. V is TRBV7-2 and J is TRBJ1-5; no clear D. The CDR3 has 16 residues. Trimming stripped 1 base from V and 9 bases from J, with 19 bases between. Germline CDR1 SGHTA, CDR2 FQGNSA. CDR3 sequence: CASSLVGTGSVLPQHF. DNA of the CDR3: TGTGCCAGCAGCTTAGTAGGCACCGGGTCAGTGTTGCCCCAGCATTTT.

This clone was detected once. The rearrangement links TRBV5-4 to TRBJ2-1; 10 bases align to TRBD1. Germline CDR1 and CDR2: SGHNT and YYREEE (reference sequence). The length of the CDR3 is 14 residues. The J segment lost 9 bases and the V segment lost 3 bases, leaving 6 bases of the junction unmatched. The CDR3: CASSSDRGLFEQFF. The CDR3 DNA sequence: TGTGCCAGCAGCTCGGACAGGGGGTTGTTTGAGCAGTTCTTC. The whole variable domain, remainder taken from reference TRBV5-4 and TRBJ2-1, is ETGVTQSPTHLIKTRGQQVTLRCSSQSGHNTVSWYQQALGQGPQFIFQYYREEENGRGNFPPRFSGLQFPNYSSELNVNALELDDSALYLCASSSDRGLFEQFFGPGTRLTVL.

This chain connects TRBV12-3 or TRBV12-4 to TRBJ1-2; D is unresolved. There are 13 residues in the CDR3. Trimming cost V 6 bases and J 1 base, with 9 bases left between them. CDR3: CASSPRVNYGYTF. The CDR3 region has the DNA TGTGCCAGCAGCCCACGGGTTAACTATGGCTACACCTTC.

The V call is TRBV19, the J call TRBJ2-7; D may be TRBD1 (6 bases). The CDR3 spans 15 residues. The germline gives CDR1 LNHDA, CDR2 SQIVND (reference sequence). The V and J ends lost 1 base and 6 bases respectively, with 16 bases between them. The DNA of the CDR3 is TGTGCCAGTAGTATAGTTTACAGGGAATTATCCGAGCAGTACTTC. Translation: CASSIVYRELSEQYF.

This clone appeared once. This chain links TRBV11-3 with TRBJ2-7, with TRBD1 matching 9 bases. Germline V gives CDR1 SGHNT, CDR2 YENEEA. The J segment lost 7 bases and the V segment lost 5 bases, leaving 6 bases of the junction unmatched. The CDR3 length is 13 residues. This CDR3 reads CASSRGQGREQYF. CDR3 coding DNA: TGTGCCAGCAGCAGGGGACAGGGCCGAGAGCAGTACTTC.

CDR3 nucleotide sequence: TGTGCCAGCAGCCAAGATCGGACAGGGACACAGTATTTT. Amino acids: CASSQDRTGTQYF. This chain uses TRBV3-1 (or the pseudogene TRBV3-2) with TRBJ2-3; 8 nucleotides align to TRBD1. Trimming at V came to 0 bases and at J to 12 bases, leaving 5 bases not matched to a gene. The length of the CDR3 is 13 residues. In germline, CDR1 is LGHDT, CDR2 YNNKEL (reference sequence).

This chain connects TRBV9 to TRBJ2-1, with D maybe TRBD2 (6 bases). CDR3 length: 14 amino acids. The V end lost 2 bases, the J end lost 3 bases, and 9 bases lay between the germline ends. Germline V gene lookup returns CDR1 SGDLS and CDR2 YYNGEE. The CDR3 loop reads CASSVLTSYNEQFF. CDR3 nucleotides: TGTGCCAGCAGCGTGTTGACTAGCTACAATGAGCAGTTCTTC.

The CDR3 loop is CASSSRGGRGSSYNEQFF. The DNA of the CDR3 is TGTGCCAGCAGCTCCCGCGGGGGACGCGGGAGTTCCTACAATGAGCAGTTCTTC. The genes are TRBV7-3 and TRBJ2-1; TRBD2 aligns across 7 bases. The CDR3 runs to 18 residues. Germline V gives CDR1 SGHTA, CDR2 FQGTGA. V shed 4 bases, J shed 1 base, and the junction held 13 bases outside the gene matches.

V is TRBV4-2 and J is TRBJ2-3; 8 bases map to TRBD2. The CDR3 runs 16 residues. V dropped 4 bases and J dropped 3; count of bases not matched to a gene: 9. CDR1 and CDR2 (germline): LGHNA, YNFKEQ. CDR3 region: CASSPTERGGTDTQYF. DNA of the CDR3: TGTGCCAGCAGCCCCACCGAACGGGGGGGGACAGATACGCAGTATTTT.

The chain recombines TRBV9 with TRBJ2-1; maybe TRBD1 (6 bases). Germline values: CDR1 SGDLS, CDR2 YYNGEE. The V end was cut by 3 bases, the J end by 10 bases, with 11 bases between. CDR3 length: 12 amino acids. CDR3 bases: TGTGCCAGCAGCGGAAACCAGGGGGAGCAGTTCTTC. It translates to CASSGNQGEQFF.

This clone appeared a few times. The CDR3 spells CASSRTGTGSEKLFF. The CDR3 nucleotides read TGTGCCAGCAGCCGTACCGGGACAGGGAGTGAAAAACTGTTTTTT. The chain couples TRBV11-3 to TRBJ1-4, with 9 bases fitting TRBD1. The V and J ends lost 5 bases and 7 bases, in that order; junction bases with no gene match: 8. CDR1 is SGHNT and CDR2 is YENEEA in the germline V gene. The CDR3 is made up of 15 amino acids.

V usage is TRBV6-4 and J usage is TRBJ2-1, with D perhaps matching TRBD2 (6 bases). The CDR3 is made up of 16 amino acids. The V gene lost 3 bases and the J gene lost 2 bases, with 14 bases spanning the gap. CDR1 and CDR2 (germline): MRHNA, SNTAGT. CDR3 sequence: CASSEQAGYPYNEQFF. The CDR3 DNA reads TGTGCCAGCAGTGAGCAGGCGGGGTACCCCTACAATGAGCAGTTCTTC.

The chain carries TRBV7-2 and TRBJ1-2; TRBD1 matches 8 bases. The CDR3 is made up of 15 amino acids. The V and J ends lost 6 bases and 6 bases, in that order; junction bases with no gene match: 12. Germline V gene data show CDR1 as SGHTA and CDR2 as FQGNSA. CDR3 protein: CASRSQGALWDGYTF. CDR3 nucleotides: TGTGCCAGCAGGTCTCAGGGGGCTCTGTGGGATGGCTACACCTTC. The full variable domain, in which reference TRBV7-2 and TRBJ1-2 provide the parts outside the CDR3, is GAGVSQSPSNKVTEKGKDVELRCDPISGHTALYWYRQSLGQGLEFLIYFQGNSAPDKSGLPSDRFSAERTGGSVSTLTIQRTQQEDSAVYLCASRSQGALWDGYTFGSGTRLTVV.

This clone was seen more than once but under ten times. The rearrangement uses TRBV19 and TRBJ2-3, with D possibly being TRBD2 (6 bases). The CDR3 is 16 residues long. CDR1 is LNHDA, CDR2 SQIVND, per germline (reference sequence). The V end was cut by 8 bases, the J end by 0 bases, with 18 bases between. CDR3 residues: CASGGDGHPSTDTQYF. DNA of the CDR3: TGTGCCAGTGGAGGGGATGGCCATCCTAGCACAGATACGCAGTATTTT.

The sample holds one count of this clone. The V gene is TRBV25-1, the J gene TRBJ2-2; D is perhaps TRBD2 (6 bases). Germline-derived CDR1 and CDR2 are MGHDK and SYGVNS. The length of the CDR3 is 16 residues. V was trimmed by 6 bases and J by 4 bases, leaving 18 bases between them. CDR3 sequence reads: CASSPSVAAGTGELFF. The DNA for the CDR3 is TGTGCCAGCAGCCCCTCGGTAGCGGCGGGCACCGGGGAGCTGTTTTTT.

This clone was observed once. This chain connects TRBV14 to TRBJ2-1, with TRBD2 identical over 7 bases. Germline V gene lookup returns CDR1 SGHDN and CDR2 FVKESK. The CDR3 runs to 15 residues. The J segment lost 7 bases and the V segment lost 1 base, leaving 7 bases of the junction unmatched. Written as DNA, the CDR3 is TGTGCCAGCAGCCAAGGGGTGACTAGCCTAAATGAGCAGTTCTTC. This codes for CASSQGVTSLNEQFF.

This chain links TRBV6-5 with TRBJ2-7; 8 nucleotides line up with TRBD1. This CDR3 contains 14 residues. CDR1 and CDR2 from the germline V gene are MNHEY and SVGAGI. V shed 6 bases and J 4 bases; nucleotides not matched to a gene: 8. The CDR3 DNA follows: TGTGCCAGCAGAGGTGGTACAGGGGGATACGAGCAGTACTTC. This sequence encodes CASRGGTGGYEQYF.

The chain combines TRBV7-3 with TRBJ1-2; D possibly corresponds to TRBD1 (6 bases). This CDR3 region has 13 residues. Germline assignment: CDR1 SGHTA and CDR2 FQGTGA. The ends were cut back, 2 bases at V and 2 bases at J, with 6 bases in the middle. As DNA, the CDR3 is TGTGCCAGCAGCTTACAGGGGAACTATGGCTACACCTTC. Amino acid sequence: CASSLQGNYGYTF.

J is TRBJ2-2 and V is TRBV5-6, with 7 bases identical to TRBD1. The V gene's germline CDR1 is SGHDT and CDR2 YYEEEE. The CDR3 has 14 amino acids. Trimming took 3 bases from V and 7 from J; bases not matched to a gene: 6. CDR3 loop: CASSYRGRIGELFF. As DNA, the CDR3 is TGTGCCAGCAGCTACAGGGGAAGGATCGGGGAGCTGTTTTTT. Full variable domain (rest looked up from reference TRBV5-6 and TRBJ2-2): DAGVTQSPTHLIKTRGQQVTLRCSPKSGHDTVSWYQQALGQGPQFIFQYYEEEERQRGNFPDRFSGHQFPNYSSELNVNALLLGDSALYLCASSYRGRIGELFFGEGSRLTVL.

This chain links TRBV4-1 with TRBJ1-2; TRBD1 matches at 8 bases. Germline V gene sequence: CDR1 MGHRA, CDR2 YSYEKL. V lost 0 bases, J lost 2 bases, and 8 bases stayed unmatched. This CDR3 spans 17 amino acids. The CDR3 bases are TGCGCCAGCAGCCAAGATAACAGGGGGATTTTCAACTATGGCTACACCTTC. Protein product: CASSQDNRGIFNYGYTF.

This clone has a single count. The chain joins TRBV11-3 to TRBJ1-4; the match to TRBD1 covers 7 bases. The CDR3 is made up of 14 amino acids. J was trimmed by 7 bases and V by 5 bases; bases with no gene match: 7. The V gene's germline CDR1 is SGHNT and CDR2 YENEEA. The CDR3 spells CASSPDRAGEKLFF. In DNA form, the CDR3 reads TGTGCCAGCAGCCCCGACAGGGCGGGTGAAAAACTGTTTTTT. The full variable domain, completed using reference TRBV11-3 and TRBJ1-4, is EAGVVQSPRYKIIEKKQPVAFWCNPISGHNTLYWYLQNLGQGPELLIRYENEEAVDDSQLPKDRFSAERLKGVDSTLKIQPAELGDSAVYLCASSPDRAGEKLFFGSGTQLSVL.

V is TRBV6-2 or TRBV6-3 and J is TRBJ2-3, with 7 bases fitting TRBD2. V shed 3 bases and J 0 bases; nucleotides not matched to a gene: 6. Germline V gene lookup returns CDR1 MNHEY and CDR2 SVGEGT. CDR3 size: 16 residues. The CDR3 nucleotides are TGTGCCAGCAGTTATATCCTAGCGGCTAGCACAGATACGCAGTATTTT. This translates into CASSYILAASTDTQYF.

CDR3 nucleotides: TGTGTCAGAAGCCCCCGTACTGGGGCGGTTTCACCCCTCCACTTT. This sequence encodes CVRSPRTGAVSPLHF. The V and J genes are TRBV7-5 and TRBJ1-6; the table's D call of TRBD1 was not tested on the DNA. TRBV7-5 is termed a pseudogene. The CDR3 is 15 amino acids.

The chain couples TRBV5-5 to TRBJ2-5; the match to TRBD2 covers 9 bases. With 5 bases clipped from V and 4 bases from J, the junction kept 9 bases outside the gene matches. There are 15 residues in the CDR3. Per germline, CDR1 SGHKS and CDR2 YYEKEE (reference sequence). Here the CDR3 reads CASRYSGRVGETQYF. CDR3 nucleotides: TGTGCCAGCAGGTATAGCGGGAGAGTCGGAGAGACCCAGTACTTC.

This rearrangement joins TRBV11-2 to TRBJ2-7, with 14 nucleotides matching TRBD2. After removal of 1 base from V and 5 bases from J, the junction contained 1 base not matched to a gene. Germline V gene data show CDR1 as SGHAT and CDR2 as FQNNGV. CDR3 length equals 15 residues. CDR3: CASSLAGLAGDEQYF. In DNA form, the CDR3 reads TGTGCCAGCAGCTTAGCGGGACTAGCGGGGGACGAGCAGTACTTC.